This entry concerns a single TCR beta chain. Its target is not known. Libraries were prepared by immunoSEQ multiplex PCR; TCRdb keeps only in-frame clonotypes and omits some of them. In the table there are around 130,000 clones, 88% of which are singletons. This sample was taken from a study of T cell responses to AZD1222 COVID-19 vaccine. General study points: With dominance at 160-218 and 743-854, vaccine-associated CD4 TCRs spanned spike. A mostly white British donor set with more females was recruited, and clonal diversity was possibly underestimated.

Second-dose intervals of approximately 4 or approximately 12 weeks were pooled. The germline V gene encodes CDR1 SGHAT and CDR2 FQNNGV. Trimming took 0 bases from V and 7 from J, leaving 19 bases between them. This CDR3 spans 17 amino acids. The chain combines TRBV11-2 with TRBJ2-1; D might be TRBD2 (6 bases). The source was peripheral blood, collected 28 days after the second AZD1222 dose. The sequence derives from an adult who received the AZD1222 COVID-19 vaccine. The CDR3 sequence is CASSLDQRAWGRNEQFF. In DNA, the CDR3 is TGTGCCAGCAGCTTAGATCAAAGGGCGTGGGGGAGGAATGAGCAGTTCTTC.